The 13 T cell receptor beta chains in this list originate from one sample, sequenced in a study of T cells in Graves' hyperthyroidism and ophthalmopathy. RNA transcripts provided the source from which TCR beta CDR3 regions were amplified. TCR CDR3 underwent first-round RT-PCR with the HTBI primer set. TCRdb itself ran the multiplex PCR reads through MiXCR, one entry per CDR3 protein. Of 640,000 or so distinct CDR3 sequences listed, approximately 15% are singletons. Specimen: blood. The origin of the receptors is a woman aged 18-30 years with Graves' ophthalmopathy.

This chain joins TRBV4-1 and TRBJ2-1; no clear D gene. Trimming stripped 3 bases from V and 4 bases from J, with 7 bases between. Looked up from germline, CDR1 is MGHRA and CDR2 is YSYEKL. The CDR3 has 13 residues. The CDR3 DNA is TGCGCCAGCAGCCACGAAGGATACAATGAGCAGTTCTTC. It translates to CASSHEGYNEQFF.

This clonotype was observed at least ten times. V gene TRBV6-2 or TRBV6-3 combines with J gene TRBJ1-2; D is unresolved. V lost 6 bases and J lost 5, with 1 base in between. CDR1 is MNHEY and CDR2 is SVGEGT in the germline V gene. CDR3 size: 9 residues. The CDR3 is CASRYGYTF. CDR3 DNA sequence: TGTGCCAGCAGATATGGCTACACCTTC.

This clonotype was seen ten or more times. The chain employs TRBV12-3 or TRBV12-4 and TRBJ2-2; D gene uncertain. The V end was cut by 4 bases, the J end by 1 base, with 4 bases between. This CDR3 is 13 amino acids long. CDR3 sequence reads: CASSSENTGELFF. CDR3 nucleotide sequence: TGTGCCAGCAGTTCGGAGAACACCGGGGAGCTGTTTTTT.

This clonotype has at least ten counts. The chain is built from TRBV28 and TRBJ1-2; 8 bases agree with TRBD1. The CDR3 runs to 15 residues. J gave up 6 bases and V 2 bases, and 8 bases lay outside the gene matches. Germline lookup yields CDR1 MDHEN and CDR2 SYDVKM. CDR3 nucleotide sequence: TGTGCCAGCAGTTTACTAGACAGGGGATTGAATGGCTACACCTTC. Translated: CASSLLDRGLNGYTF.

The chain employs TRBV20-1 and TRBJ2-5, with 7 bases aligning to TRBD2. The CDR3 has 16 amino acids. Germline V gives CDR1 DFQATT, CDR2 SNEGSKA (reference sequence). Germline trimming cut 0 bases from V and 5 bases from J; bases unmatched to any gene: 12. The CDR3 coding sequence is TGCAGTGCTAGAGATTTTATAACGGGAGGTGGGGAGACCCAGTACTTC. Residues: CSARDFITGGGETQYF.

This clonotype was counted at least ten times. This sequence joins TRBV24-1 and TRBJ2-7; 9 bases map to TRBD1. Germline values: CDR1 KGHDR, CDR2 SFDVKD. V lost 9 bases to trimming and J lost 0 bases; unmatched junction nucleotides: 2. The CDR3 is 13 residues long. The CDR3 sequence is CATGQGSSYEQYF. CDR3 sequence (DNA): TGTGCCACCGGACAGGGGTCCTCCTACGAGCAGTACTTC.

This clonotype was seen only a few times. The chain has TRBV7-9 and TRBJ2-1; a possible D gene is TRBD2 (6 bases). This CDR3 is 15 amino acids long. Trimming pared 5 bases from V and 6 bases from J, leaving 17 bases between. The V gene's germline CDR1 is SEHNR and CDR2 FQNEAQ (reference sequence). CDR3 in amino acids: CASSQDLALANEQFF. The CDR3 DNA is TGTGCCAGCAGCCAAGATCTCGCACTAGCCAATGAGCAGTTCTTC.

There are many counts of this clonotype. The chain employs TRBV12-3 or TRBV12-4 and TRBJ1-3; D remains unclear. V lost 3 bases, J lost 1 base, and 7 bases lay in between. This CDR3 has 14 amino acids. CDR3 nucleotide sequence: TGTGCCAGCAGTTTGTCGGGTTCTGGAAACACCATATATTTT. Translating it yields CASSLSGSGNTIYF.

Turning to this clonotype: A much more abundant neighbour one base away suggests this may be a read error. The V call is TRBV5-1, the J call TRBJ2-2; TRBD2 agrees at 7 bases. CDR3 length: 15 residues. The germline CDR1 and CDR2 sequences are SGHRS and YFSETQ. The CDR3 loop is CASTVASGNTRELFF. The CDR3 region has the DNA TGCGCCAGCACGGTGGCTAGCGGTAACACCCGGGAGCTGTTTTTT. The full variable domain, its missing parts supplied by reference TRBV5-1 and TRBJ2-2, is KAGVTQTPRYLIKTRGQQVTLSCSPISGHRSVSWYQQTPGQGLQFLFEYFSETQRNKGNFPGRFSGRQFSNSRSEMNVSTLELGDSALYLCASTVASGNTRELFFGEGSRLTVL.

This clonotype has a count of ten or more. This sequence joins TRBV9 and TRBJ1-1; D not resolved. Trimming left V 4 bases short and J 3 bases short, with 16 bases between. This CDR3 is 15 amino acids long. Per germline, CDR1 SGDLS and CDR2 YYNGEE. CDR3 sequence (DNA): TGTGCCAGCAGCACCGGACCTAACATGGACACTGAAGCTTTCTTT. This sequence encodes CASSTGPNMDTEAFF.

This clonotype was seen repeatedly, ten times or more. The chain couples TRBV7-8 to TRBJ2-1; D not certain. The CDR3 extends over 13 amino acids. The germline gives CDR1 SGHVS, CDR2 FQNEAQ. V lost 1 base, J lost 6 bases, and 7 bases lay in between. In nucleotides, the CDR3 is TGTGCCAGCAGCTTAGAGGTTGCCAATGAGCAGTTCTTC. Encoded protein: CASSLEVANEQFF.

This chain joins TRBV4-2 and TRBJ2-3; TRBD2 matches at 8 bases. The ends lost 0 bases at V and 1 base at J; junction bases unmatched: 9. This CDR3 region has 18 residues. Germline values: CDR1 LGHNA, CDR2 YNFKEQ. The CDR3 protein is CASSQEPSGQTGTDTQYF. In DNA, the CDR3 is TGTGCCAGCAGCCAAGAGCCTAGCGGGCAAACGGGCACAGATACGCAGTATTTT.

This clonotype was counted ten times or more. This rearrangement joins TRBV11-3 to TRBJ2-7; 7 bases agree with TRBD2. Trimming cost V 5 bases and J 3 bases; bases outside gene matches: 10. CDR1 SGHNT and CDR2 YENEEA come from the germline V gene. CDR3 length: 15 amino acids. CDR3 in DNA: TGTGCCAGCAGCCCCCCTAGGGGAGGGTACTACGAGCAGTACTTC. Its protein product is CASSPPRGGYYEQYF. The variable domain in full, with the rest retrieved from reference TRBV11-3 and TRBJ2-7, is EAGVVQSPRYKIIEKKQPVAFWCNPISGHNTLYWYLQNLGQGPELLIRYENEEAVDDSQLPKDRFSAERLKGVDSTLKIQPAELGDSAVYLCASSPPRGGYYEQYFGPGTRLTVT.